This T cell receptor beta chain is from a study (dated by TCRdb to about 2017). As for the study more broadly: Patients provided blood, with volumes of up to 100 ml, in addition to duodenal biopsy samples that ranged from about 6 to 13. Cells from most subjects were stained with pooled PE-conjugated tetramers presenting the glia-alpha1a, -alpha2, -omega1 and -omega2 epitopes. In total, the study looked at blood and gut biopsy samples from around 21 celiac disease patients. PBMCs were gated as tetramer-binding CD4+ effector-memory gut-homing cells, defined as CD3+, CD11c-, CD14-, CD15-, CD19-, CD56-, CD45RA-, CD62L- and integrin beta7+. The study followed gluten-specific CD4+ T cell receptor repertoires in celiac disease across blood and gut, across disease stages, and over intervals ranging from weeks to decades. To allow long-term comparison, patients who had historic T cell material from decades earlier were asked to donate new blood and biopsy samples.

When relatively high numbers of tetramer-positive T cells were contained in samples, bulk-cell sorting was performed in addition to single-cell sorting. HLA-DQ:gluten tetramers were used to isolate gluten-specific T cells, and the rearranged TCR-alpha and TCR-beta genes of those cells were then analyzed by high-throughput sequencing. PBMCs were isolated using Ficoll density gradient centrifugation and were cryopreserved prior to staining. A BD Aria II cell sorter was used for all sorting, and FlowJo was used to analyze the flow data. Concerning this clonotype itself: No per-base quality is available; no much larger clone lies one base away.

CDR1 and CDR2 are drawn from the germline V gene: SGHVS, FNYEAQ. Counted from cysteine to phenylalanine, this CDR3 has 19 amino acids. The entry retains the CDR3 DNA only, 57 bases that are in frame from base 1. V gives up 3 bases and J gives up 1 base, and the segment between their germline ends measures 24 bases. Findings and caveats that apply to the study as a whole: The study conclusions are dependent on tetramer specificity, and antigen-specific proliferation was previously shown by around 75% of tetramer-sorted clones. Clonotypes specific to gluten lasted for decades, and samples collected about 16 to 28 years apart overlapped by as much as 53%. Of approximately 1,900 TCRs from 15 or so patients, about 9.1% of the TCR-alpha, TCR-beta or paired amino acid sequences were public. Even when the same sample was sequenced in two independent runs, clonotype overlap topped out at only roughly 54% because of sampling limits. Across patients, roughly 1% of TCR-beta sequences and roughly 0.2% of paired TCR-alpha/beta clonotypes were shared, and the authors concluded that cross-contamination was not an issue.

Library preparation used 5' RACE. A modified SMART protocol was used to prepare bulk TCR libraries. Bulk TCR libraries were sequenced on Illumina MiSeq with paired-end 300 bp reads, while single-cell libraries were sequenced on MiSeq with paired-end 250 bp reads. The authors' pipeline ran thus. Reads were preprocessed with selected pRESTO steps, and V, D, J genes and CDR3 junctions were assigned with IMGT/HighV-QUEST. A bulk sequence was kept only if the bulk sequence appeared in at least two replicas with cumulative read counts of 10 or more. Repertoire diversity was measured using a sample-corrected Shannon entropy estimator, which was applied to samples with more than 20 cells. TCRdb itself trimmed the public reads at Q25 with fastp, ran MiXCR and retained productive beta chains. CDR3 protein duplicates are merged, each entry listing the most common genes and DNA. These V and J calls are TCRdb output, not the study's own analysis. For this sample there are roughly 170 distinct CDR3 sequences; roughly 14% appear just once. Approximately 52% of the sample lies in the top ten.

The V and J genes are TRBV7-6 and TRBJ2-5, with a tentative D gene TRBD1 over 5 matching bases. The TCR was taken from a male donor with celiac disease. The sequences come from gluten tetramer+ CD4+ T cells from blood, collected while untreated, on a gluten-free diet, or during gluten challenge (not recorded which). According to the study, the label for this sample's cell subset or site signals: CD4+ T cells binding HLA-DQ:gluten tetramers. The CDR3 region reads CASSFAAQGAEYTQETQYF. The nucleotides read TGTGCCAGCAGCTTTGCTGCGCAAGGGGCCGAGTATACCCAAGAGACCCAGTACTTC.